Below, 17 T cell receptor beta chains from the same sample are listed, as sequenced in a study of Ad26.COV2.S vaccination and SARS-CoV-2 variants. Produced via immunoSEQ multiplex PCR; TCRdb's table is partial and in-frame only. The repertoire includes about 400,000 clones, about four fifths of them detected once, and just under 7.5% sits in the top ten. Treatment: around 19 received Ad26.COV2.S at low or high dose, single or two shots; 5 received placebo; per-sample allocation not given. Sampling took place 63 days after the first vaccine or placebo injection. The sample in question was peripheral blood, obtained in a trial of Ad26.COV2.S vaccine versus placebo. These receptors were collected from a person between 18 and 65 years old who received the Ad26.COV2.S COVID-19 vaccine or a placebo.

The CDR3 is CASSRGLAADNEQFF. CDR3 nucleotides: TGCGCCAGCAGCAGGGGACTAGCGGCTGACAATGAGCAGTTCTTC. The V gene is TRBV5-1, the J gene TRBJ2-1; 11 bases are a match to TRBD2. Germline-derived CDR1 and CDR2 are SGHRS and YFSETQ. The ends lost 4 bases at V and 5 bases at J; junction bases unmatched: 5. The CDR3 covers 15 residues.

V is TRBV7-2 and J is TRBJ1-2; D may be TRBD1 (5 bases). Trimming removed 2 bases at V and 0 bases at J, with 16 bases between. The CDR3 totals 17 residues. The germline V gene encodes CDR1 SGHTA and CDR2 FQGNSA. The CDR3 bases are TGTGCCAGCAGCTTATCGTCAGGGCATAGCTCTAACTATGGCTACACCTTC. As protein: CASSLSSGHSSNYGYTF.

This clone showed up just a few times. The rearrangement uses TRBV5-5 and TRBJ2-7; 8 nucleotides agree with TRBD2. This CDR3 region has 12 residues. The V gene end was trimmed by 4 bases and the J gene end by 6 bases; junction bases not matched to a gene: 3. Germline V CDR1 and CDR2: SGHKS, YYEKEE (reference sequence). The CDR3 nucleotides read TGTGCCAGCAGCCCCGGACTAGCCGAGCAGTACTTC. This codes for CASSPGLAEQYF.

This sequence joins TRBV5-4 and TRBJ2-7; 12 positions agree with TRBD2. Looked up from germline, CDR1 is SGHNT and CDR2 is YYREEE (reference sequence). The J segment lost 7 bases and the V segment lost 4 bases, leaving 12 bases of the junction unmatched. CDR3 length equals 16 residues. CDR3 sequence reads: CASSPAGLAGGGEQYF. CDR3 DNA sequence: TGTGCCAGCAGCCCTGCCGGCCTAGCGGGAGGGGGGGAGCAGTACTTC. The variable domain in full, completed from reference TRBV5-4 and TRBJ2-7, reads ETGVTQSPTHLIKTRGQQVTLRCSSQSGHNTVSWYQQALGQGPQFIFQYYREEENGRGNFPPRFSGLQFPNYSSELNVNALELDDSALYLCASSPAGLAGGGEQYFGPGTRLTVT.

The chain carries TRBV7-3 and TRBJ2-7, with 8 bases fitting TRBD2. V was clipped by 1 base and J by 7 bases; unmatched bases: 9. This CDR3 spans 15 amino acids. CDR1 and CDR2 from the germline V gene are SGHTA and FQGTGA. CDR3 residues: CASSLSGAGAWEQYF. The CDR3 region has the DNA TGTGCCAGCAGCTTAAGTGGAGCGGGAGCATGGGAGCAGTACTTC.

The chain combines TRBV5-1 with TRBJ2-3; maybe TRBD1 (6 bases). The germline V gene encodes CDR1 SGHRS and CDR2 YFSETQ. This CDR3 contains 14 residues. V was trimmed by 5 bases and J by 6 bases, leaving 16 bases between them. The CDR3 nucleotides read TGCGCCAGCAGTTCTCAGACCAGGGGTGATACGCAGTATTTT. Residues: CASSSQTRGDTQYF.

The chain links TRBV27 to TRBJ2-4; D may match TRBD1 or TRBD2 (5 bases each). CDR1 and CDR2 from the germline V gene are MNHEY and SMNVEV (reference sequence). The CDR3 is made up of 8 amino acids. The CDR3 reads CVGDIQYF. The CDR3 coding sequence is TGTGTGGGGGACATTCAGTACTTC.

This chain joins TRBV5-4 and TRBJ2-1, with 7 bases aligning to TRBD2. From germline, CDR1 is SGHNT and CDR2 YYREEE (reference sequence). This CDR3 contains 13 residues. V lost 4 bases to trimming and J lost 9 bases; unmatched junction nucleotides: 7. The CDR3 DNA reads TGTGCCAGCAGCCTCCCGCGGGAGACTGAGCAGTTCTTC. It yields the protein CASSLPRETEQFF.

This sequence joins TRBV27 and TRBJ2-7; 8 bases are shared with TRBD2. J was trimmed by 6 bases and V by 6 bases; bases with no gene match: 7. Germline-derived CDR1 and CDR2 are MNHEY and SMNVEV (reference sequence). This CDR3 has 13 residues. CDR3 nucleotides: TGTGCCAGCAGGGGAGCGGGAGTACCCGAGCAGTACTTC. Its protein product is CASRGAGVPEQYF.

The chain has TRBV7-9 and TRBJ2-3, with D tentatively TRBD1 (5 bases). The CDR3 is 14 amino acids. V lost 4 bases, J lost 0 bases, and 8 bases lay in between. Germline V CDR1 and CDR2: SEHNR, FQNEAQ (reference sequence). The DNA for the CDR3 is TGTGCCAGCAGCTCAGGGCTAAGCACAGATACGCAGTATTTT. It is translated as CASSSGLSTDTQYF.

A single count supports this clone. The chain combines TRBV12-5 with TRBJ1-1; D uncertain. Trimming stripped 1 base from V and 4 bases from J, with 7 bases between. The CDR3 runs to 13 residues. Germline V gene sequence: CDR1 LGHNT, CDR2 FRNRAP. CDR3 sequence reads: CASGLEVGTEAFF. The CDR3 DNA reads as TGTGCTAGTGGTTTGGAGGTCGGCACTGAAGCTTTCTTT.

J is TRBJ2-7 and V is TRBV6-5; D remains unclear. Trimming took off 8 bases at V and 1 base at J, with 9 bases between the two ends. CDR3 size: 12 residues. Per germline, CDR1 MNHEY and CDR2 SVGAGI. The CDR3 here is CASRWISYEQYF. The CDR3 DNA reads as TGTGCCAGCCGATGGATTTCCTACGAGCAGTACTTC.

The chain has TRBV6-6 and TRBJ1-5; the D is unclear. Germline loops: CDR1 MNHNY, CDR2 SVGAGI (reference sequence). The CDR3 runs to 14 residues. V was shortened by 2 bases and J by 3 bases, with 8 bases between the two germline ends. CDR3 DNA sequence: TGTGCCAGCAGTTACGGCGCCGACAATCAGCCCCAGCATTTT. Its translation: CASSYGADNQPQHF.

The chain employs TRBV5-6 and TRBJ1-2; possible D gene TRBD1, 6 bases. This CDR3 contains 13 residues. Germline loops: CDR1 SGHDT, CDR2 YYEEEE. The V end was cut by 4 bases, the J end by 2 bases, with 9 bases between. The CDR3 DNA reads TGTGCCAGCAGCACCCAGGGGAACTATGGCTACACCTTC. Protein sequence: CASSTQGNYGYTF.

The chain uses TRBV7-9 and TRBJ2-7, with 10 bases matching TRBD1. CDR1 and CDR2 (germline): SEHNR, FQNEAQ (reference sequence). Trimming at V came to 0 bases and at J to 3 bases, leaving 11 bases not matched to a gene. This CDR3 is 18 amino acids long. The CDR3 loop reads CASSLAGTGDGMVYEQYF. The CDR3 nucleotides read TGTGCCAGCAGCTTAGCGGGGACAGGGGATGGTATGGTCTACGAGCAGTACTTC. Combining the CDR3 with reference TRBV7-9 and TRBJ2-7 gives the whole variable domain DTGVSQNPRHKITKRGQNVTFRCDPISEHNRLYWYRQTLGQGPEFLTYFQNEAQLEKSRLLSDRFSAERPKGSFSTLEIQRTEQGDSAMYLCASSLAGTGDGMVYEQYFGPGTRLTVT.

This rearrangement joins TRBV5-4 to TRBJ1-6; no definite D call. This CDR3 region has 13 residues. CDR1 SGHNT and CDR2 YYREEE come from the germline V gene (reference sequence). V lost 5 bases, J lost 7 bases, and 10 bases lay in between. The CDR3 DNA is TGTGCCAGCAGTCTGGAGACGAATTCACCCCTCCACTTT. It codes for CASSLETNSPLHF.

The sample holds a few counts of this clone. The V and J genes are TRBV21-1 and TRBJ1-1. TRBV21-1 is a recognized pseudogene. This CDR3 has 15 residues. CDR3 in DNA: TGTGCCAGCAGCAATCGGGGGGAACTGAACACTGAAGCTTTCTTT. It translates to CASSNRGELNTEAFF.